This T cell receptor (beta chain) was sequenced for a study of blood T cell repertoires in COVID-19. About the study: The United States, Italy and Spain were the sources of the acute and convalescent COVID-19 samples.

The sample holds many counts of this clone. There are 15 residues in the CDR3. The germline gives CDR1 SGHVS, CDR2 FQNEAQ. J lost 1 base, V lost 5 bases, and 6 bases had no gene match. In the authors' methods: Reference gene primer amplification gave nucleated cell count estimates. Data came from immunoSEQ multiplex PCR; TCRdb stores just in-frame clones and leaves some out. The D gene and trimming were derived from the DNA, and the V and J assignments and clone size from that table. In the table there are a few hundred thousand clones, roughly four fifths of which are singletons. The V gene is TRBV7-8, the J gene TRBJ1-1; TRBD1 matches 8 bases. The TCR was taken from a man aged 35 to 55 who had been exposed to COVID-19. Sequences were obtained from PBMCs or T cells enriched from blood (not recorded which). The CDR3 DNA sequence: TGTGCCAGCAGCCCCAGACAGGGGAAGAACACTGAAGCTTTCTTT. Its protein is CASSPRQGKNTEAFF.